Below, 14 T cell receptor beta chains from the same sample are listed, as sequenced in a study of OX40 agonist ivuxolimab in advanced cancers. Profiling relied on immunoSEQ multiplex PCR, and the TCRdb table lists in-frame clones only, not all of them. The repertoire holds roughly 12,000 clones, around 90% seen once, with approximately 70% in the top ten. Sequences were derived from CD4+ or CD8+ T cells sorted from blood, sampled in a trial of the OX40 agonist ivuxolimab. The source of these receptors is an adult with an advanced solid tumor such as melanoma, head and neck, liver or kidney cancer.

J is TRBJ2-7 and V is TRBV7-9; TRBD2 might be the D (5 bases). V lost 5 bases to trimming and J lost 6 bases, with 11 bases between them. This CDR3 comprises 12 residues. Germline V gene sequence: CDR1 SEHNR, CDR2 FQNEAQ (reference sequence). CDR3 sequence reads: CASSAPAGEQYF. CDR3 nucleotide sequence: TGTGCCAGCAGCGCCCCCGCGGGCGAGCAGTACTTC.

The gene calls are TRBV4-3 and TRBJ2-7; 11 bases agree with TRBD1. The CDR3 spans 15 residues. V gave up 5 bases and J gave up 2 bases; unmatched junction bases: 5. CDR1 and CDR2 from the germline V gene are LGHNA and YSLEER. The DNA for the CDR3 is TGCGCCAGCAGCATGGGGACAGGGGGAACCTACGAGCAGTACTTC. Its translation: CASSMGTGGTYEQYF.

The CDR3 protein is CASSSGTAGSYEQYF. DNA of the CDR3: TGCGCCAGCAGCTCCGGGACGGCTGGTTCCTACGAGCAGTACTTC. V usage is TRBV5-1 and J usage is TRBJ2-7; D is possibly TRBD1 or TRBD2 (5 bases each). CDR3 length: 15 amino acids. The germline gives CDR1 SGHRS, CDR2 YFSETQ. The V and J ends lost 3 bases and 1 base respectively, with 14 bases between them.

The DNA of the CDR3 is TGTGCCAGCACCCGACTGGACAGGGAGGGCAATGAGCAGTTCTTC. Its translation: CASTRLDREGNEQFF. The chain uses TRBV4-2 and TRBJ2-1, with D possibly being TRBD1 (8 bases). Between the trimmed V and J ends, which lost 7 bases and 6 bases, there was a span of 19 bases. In germline, CDR1 is LGHNA, CDR2 YNFKEQ. The CDR3 is 15 amino acids.

This rearrangement joins TRBV4-3 to TRBJ2-3; 11 nucleotides match TRBD2. In germline, CDR1 is LGHNA, CDR2 YSLEER. The CDR3 extends over 19 amino acids. Unmatched junction bases numbered 12, after V lost 0 bases and J lost 4 bases. CDR3 nucleotides: TGCGCCAGCAGCCAAGAGTGGAGTAGCGGGGGGGCGGGTCCAGATACGCAGTATTTT. This translates into CASSQEWSSGGAGPDTQYF.

This chain connects TRBV6-5 to TRBJ2-7; 7 positions match TRBD1. The CDR3 sequence is 14 residues long. V was pared by 5 bases and J by 0 bases, with 4 bases of the junction left unmatched. Germline V gives CDR1 MNHEY, CDR2 SVGAGI. The CDR3 reads CASSPGQDSYEQYF. CDR3 in DNA: TGTGCCAGCAGTCCCGGACAGGACTCCTACGAGCAGTACTTC.

This sequence joins TRBV2 and TRBJ2-1; unclear D gene. The CDR3 loop spans 13 amino acids. Trimming removed 5 bases at V and 3 bases at J, with 8 bases between. Germline values: CDR1 SNHLY, CDR2 FYNNEI. For the CDR3, the DNA is TGTGCCAGCAGTCCCGTGGGCTACAATGAGCAGTTCTTC. Its protein is CASSPVGYNEQFF.

The rearrangement uses TRBV23-1 and TRBJ2-7, with 8 bases aligning to TRBD1. TRBV23-1 is placed among ORFs of uncertain function. Trimming at V came to 9 bases and at J to 2 bases, leaving 3 bases not matched to a gene. This CDR3 is 12 amino acids long. In DNA, the CDR3 is TGCGCCAGGAAGGACAGGGCCTACGAGCAGTACTTC. It encodes CARKDRAYEQYF.

This chain links TRBV5-6 with TRBJ1-1, with 7 positions matching TRBD1. CDR1 is SGHDT, CDR2 YYEEEE, per germline. V was clipped by 0 bases and J by 0 bases; unmatched bases: 8. This CDR3 has 17 residues. The CDR3 region has the DNA TGTGCCAGCAGCTTGGATACAGGGGTCCCTATGAACACTGAAGCTTTCTTT. Residues: CASSLDTGVPMNTEAFF.

This chain uses TRBV27 with TRBJ2-5, with a possible D match to TRBD1 (6 bases). The germline CDR1 and CDR2 sequences are MNHEY and SMNVEV (reference sequence). V was shortened by 6 bases and J by 7 bases, with 15 bases between the two germline ends. The CDR3 runs 13 residues. The CDR3 DNA is TGTGCCAGCAGACAGGGTCTTTTAGGGACCCAGTACTTC. Protein product: CASRQGLLGTQYF.

The chain is built from TRBV9 and TRBJ1-1, with D hard to call. The CDR3 is 13 residues long. V was cut by 4 bases and J by 0 bases, with 7 bases left in between. Germline assignment: CDR1 SGDLS and CDR2 YYNGEE. This chain's CDR3 is CASSTGLNTEAFF. CDR3 in DNA: TGTGCCAGCAGCACCGGCCTGAACACTGAAGCTTTCTTT. The whole variable domain, filled in from reference TRBV9 and TRBJ1-1, reads DSGVTQTPKHLITATGQRVTLRCSPRSGDLSVYWYQQSLDQGLQFLIQYYNGEERAKGNILERFSAQQFPDLHSELNLSSLELGDSALYFCASSTGLNTEAFFGQGTRLTVV.

The chain uses TRBV6-4 and TRBJ2-7, with TRBD2 matching over 10 bases. This CDR3 comprises 16 residues. J lost 4 bases, V lost 7 bases, and 13 bases had no gene match. Germline V CDR1 and CDR2: MRHNA, SNTAGT. The CDR3 DNA reads as TGTGCCAGCAAAACCCGAGGACTAGCGGAATTATACGAGCAGTACTTC. Its protein is CASKTRGLAELYEQYF.

V and J are TRBV6-1 and TRBJ2-1; TRBD2 matches at 12 bases. Trimming removed 6 bases from V and 10 bases from J; junction bases left unmatched: 7. The germline CDR1 and CDR2 sequences are MNHNS and SASEGT. The CDR3 has 14 residues. This CDR3 reads CASSETSGSREQFF. CDR3 coding DNA: TGTGCCAGCAGCGAGACTAGCGGGAGTAGGGAGCAGTTCTTC.

The rearrangement uses TRBV4-3 and TRBJ2-3; TRBD1 agrees at 7 bases. The germline gives CDR1 LGHNA, CDR2 YSLEER. V dropped 2 bases and J dropped 4; count of bases not matched to a gene: 9. The CDR3 has 16 residues. DNA of the CDR3: TGCGCCAGCAGCCAATCCGCCAGGGGGTGGGCAGATACGCAGTATTTT. Its translation: CASSQSARGWADTQYF.